The 25 T cell receptor beta chains listed next were all sequenced from one sample in a study of T-cell reconstitution after alpha-beta-depleted transplantation in children (TCRdb year 2016). In the paper's terms, the treatment or condition label means: allogeneic hematopoietic cell transplantation with graft depleted of TCRalphabeta T cells and CD19 B cells. The library relied on PCR. The sequencer listed for this sample is Illumina HiSeq 2500. TCR library preparation used molecular barcoding, with unique molecular identifiers applied to normalize quantification of the TCRbeta repertoire. TCRdb reanalyzed the raw reads on its own, using fastp at Q25 for trimming and MiXCR for clone calling, and kept in-frame beta chains. Each entry is one CDR3 protein sequence, shown with its most common DNA and genes. This sample comprises about 900,000 distinct CDR3 sequences, 25% to 30% of them detected only once. 28% of the sample lies in the top ten.

This specimen consisted of PBMCs, mostly from graft donor cells, obtained 360 days after TCRalphabeta/CD19-depleted stem cell transplant. The receptors originated from a boy in the first two years of life who had a stem cell transplant for SCID, so the T cells may come from the graft donor.

This clonotype was counted many times. This chain uses TRBV24-1 with TRBJ2-7, with D perhaps TRBD1 (6 bases). The V end was cut by 12 bases, the J end by 1 base, with 18 bases between. This CDR3 has 14 amino acids. The germline V gene has CDR1 KGHDR and CDR2 SFDVKD. The DNA of the CDR3 is TGTGCCGCACCAGCCGGGACAAGTTCCTACGAGCAGTACTTC. This translates into CAAPAGTSSYEQYF.

This rearrangement joins TRBV9 to TRBJ2-2, with D perhaps TRBD1 or TRBD2 (7 bases each). From germline, CDR1 is SGDLS and CDR2 YYNGEE. CDR3 length: 16 amino acids. Trimming removed 4 bases from V and 5 bases from J, with 18 bases in between. CDR3 protein: CASSTHRGGGTGELFF. As DNA, the CDR3 is TGTGCCAGCAGCACCCACAGGGGCGGGGGAACCGGGGAGCTGTTTTTT.

The chain is built from TRBV28 and TRBJ1-1; 7 nucleotides agree with TRBD1. V shed 2 bases, J shed 3 bases, and the junction held 6 bases outside the gene matches. Germline V gene data show CDR1 as MDHEN and CDR2 as SYDVKM. There are 15 residues in the CDR3. CDR3 coding DNA: TGTGCCAGCAGTTTAGGGGGCAGGGGGGACACTGAAGCTTTCTTT. Protein: CASSLGGRGDTEAFF.

This clonotype was detected a few times. The chain recombines TRBV4-1 with TRBJ2-1; 10 nucleotides align to TRBD2. The CDR3 length is 16 residues. Germline CDR1 reads MGHRA; CDR2 reads YSYEKL. Trimming cost V 0 bases and J 6 bases; bases outside gene matches: 5. CDR3 nucleotide sequence: TGCGCCAGCAGCCAAGAGAGCTGGACTAGCGGCAATGAGCAGTTCTTC. Protein sequence: CASSQESWTSGNEQFF.

The rearrangement links TRBV20-1 to TRBJ2-3; TRBD1 matches 7 bases. With V trimmed by 4 bases and J by 4 bases, 11 bases remained unmatched. CDR3 length: 15 residues. Germline CDR1 DFQATT, CDR2 SNEGSKA (reference sequence). As DNA, the CDR3 is TGCAGTGCTACCTGGACAGGACCCCTCGCAGATACGCAGTATTTT. Its translation: CSATWTGPLADTQYF.

This clonotype came up a few times. This chain connects TRBV5-5 to TRBJ2-5, with D tentatively TRBD1 or TRBD2 (5 bases each). The V end was cut by 3 bases, the J end by 2 bases, with 11 bases between. Germline lookup yields CDR1 SGHKS and CDR2 YYEKEE (reference sequence). The CDR3 consists of 14 residues. CDR3 sequence (DNA): TGTGCCAGCAGCTCCCGGGACCTACAAGAGACCCAGTACTTC. This codes for CASSSRDLQETQYF.

This clonotype was observed a handful of times. The CDR3 here is CSASQGGSYEQYF. Written as DNA, the CDR3 is TGCAGTGCTAGCCAGGGTGGCTCCTACGAGCAGTACTTC. J is TRBJ2-7 and V is TRBV20-1; possibly TRBD1 for D (5 bases). Trimming stripped 3 bases from V and 0 bases from J, with 9 bases between. Germline CDR1 reads DFQATT; CDR2 reads SNEGSKA (reference sequence). The CDR3 is 13 residues long.

This clonotype was recorded a few times. The chain employs TRBV29-1 and TRBJ2-4; D ambiguous. The CDR3 length is 12 residues. Trimming stripped 7 bases from V and 9 bases from J, with 16 bases between. Germline CDR1 reads SQVTM; CDR2 reads ANQGSEA. As DNA, the CDR3 is TGCAGCGCAACTGTAGGGCTCGGCATTCAGTACTTC. Translation: CSATVGLGIQYF. Full variable domain (remainder filled in from reference TRBV29-1 and TRBJ2-4): SAVISQKPSRDICQRGTSLTIQCQVDSQVTMMFWYRQQPGQSLTLIATANQGSEATYESGFVIDKFPISRPNLTFSTLTVSNMSPEDSSIYLCSATVGLGIQYFGAGTRLSVL.

This clonotype was seen only a few times. The chain links TRBV6-5 to TRBJ2-5; TRBD1 or TRBD2 may be the D gene (5 bases each). The germline CDR1 and CDR2 sequences are MNHEY and SVGAGI. The CDR3 loop spans 12 amino acids. CDR3 DNA: TGTGCAACCGGGGAGAGGGGCGAGACCCAGTACTTC. Its protein is CATGERGETQYF.

J is TRBJ2-7 and V is TRBV10-3, with 9 bases matching TRBD1. Germline V gives CDR1 ENHRY, CDR2 SYGVKD. The CDR3 has 15 amino acids. With V trimmed by 2 bases and J by 3 bases, 5 bases remained unmatched. Here the CDR3 reads CAISEPGDRDYEQYF. The CDR3 nucleotides are TGTGCCATCAGTGAGCCCGGGGACAGGGACTACGAGCAGTACTTC.

The chain employs TRBV2 and TRBJ1-1; D unclear. The CDR3 runs to 14 residues. The germline V gene encodes CDR1 SNHLY and CDR2 FYNNEI. Trimming shortened V by 6 bases and J by 0 bases, and 11 bases separated the two germline ends. The CDR3 here is CASRPFDLNTEAFF. As DNA, the CDR3 is TGTGCCAGCAGACCCTTCGATTTGAACACTGAAGCTTTCTTT.

The chain uses TRBV9 and TRBJ2-3; no clear D. The CDR3 spans 15 residues. V shed 0 bases and J shed 4 bases, with 12 bases lying between them. Germline values: CDR1 SGDLS, CDR2 YYNGEE. This CDR3 is CASSVDGLGADTQYF. In nucleotides, the CDR3 is TGTGCCAGCAGCGTAGATGGCCTTGGGGCAGATACGCAGTATTTT.

This chain connects TRBV4-1 to TRBJ2-3; the D is unclear. V was cut by 1 base and J by 0 bases, with 14 bases left in between. Germline CDR1 and CDR2: MGHRA and YSYEKL. This CDR3 is built from 17 residues. The CDR3 nucleotides read TGCGCCAGCAGCCAAGCCCACACCCCGCACAGCACAGATACGCAGTATTTT. Amino acid sequence: CASSQAHTPHSTDTQYF.

The chain combines TRBV29-1 with TRBJ1-2, with D possibly being TRBD1 (5 bases). There are 13 residues in the CDR3. Germline loops: CDR1 SQVTM, CDR2 ANQGSEA. V was pared by 5 bases and J by 2 bases, with 12 bases between. CDR3 protein: CSVLSTVNYGYTF. The CDR3, as DNA: TGCAGCGTTCTGTCGACAGTCAACTATGGCTACACCTTC.

V is TRBV20-1 and J is TRBJ2-3, with D hard to call. This CDR3 is 15 amino acids long. V was pared by 0 bases and J by 2 bases, with 12 bases between. The germline V gene has CDR1 DFQATT and CDR2 SNEGSKA (reference sequence). CDR3 in DNA: TGCAGTGCTAGAGATCGGGCCGGATACACAGATACGCAGTATTTT. It is translated as CSARDRAGYTDTQYF.

This sequence joins TRBV5-6 and TRBJ1-5; possible D gene TRBD1, 6 bases. The germline V gene has CDR1 SGHDT and CDR2 YYEEEE. The CDR3 runs 15 residues. V was shortened by 0 bases and J by 4 bases, with 11 bases between the two germline ends. The CDR3 protein is CASSLDRALNQPQHF. DNA for the CDR3: TGTGCCAGCAGCTTGGACAGGGCACTGAATCAGCCCCAGCATTTT.

This clonotype was counted a few times. The chain combines TRBV6-1 with TRBJ1-1, with unresolved D. Trimming took 5 bases from V and 0 from J, leaving 10 bases between them. Germline CDR1 is MNHNS and CDR2 is SASEGT. The CDR3 loop spans 14 amino acids. The CDR3 spells CASSRSTLNTEAFF. In DNA, the CDR3 is TGTGCCAGCAGTCGTTCGACCTTGAACACTGAAGCTTTCTTT.

J is TRBJ1-2 and V is TRBV7-9, with D perhaps matching TRBD1 (6 bases). Germline V gene sequence: CDR1 SEHNR, CDR2 FQNEAQ (reference sequence). The CDR3 sequence is 17 residues long. Trimming took 2 bases from V and 5 from J, leaving 21 bases between them. CDR3 residues: CASSLKGILRGVYGYTF. The CDR3 coding sequence is TGTGCCAGCAGCTTAAAGGGGATATTGAGGGGGGTATATGGCTACACCTTC.

The V and J genes are TRBV29-1 and TRBJ1-1; 8 bases are shared with TRBD1. Germline lookup yields CDR1 SQVTM and CDR2 ANQGSEA. CDR3 length: 12 amino acids. V gave up 8 bases and J gave up 1 base; unmatched junction bases: 3. CDR3 in DNA: TGCAGCTTCGGGACAGGGAACACTGAAGCTTTCTTT. The encoded protein is CSFGTGNTEAFF.

This chain connects TRBV7-6 to TRBJ2-2; D is ambiguous. Germline CDR1 is SGHVS and CDR2 is FNYEAQ. There are 14 residues in the CDR3. V lost 7 bases, J lost 1 base, and 10 bases lay in between. Here the CDR3 DNA reads TGTGCCAGCACCCATGGGCTGAACACCGGGGAGCTGTTTTTT. Its translation is CASTHGLNTGELFF.

The rearrangement uses TRBV7-2 and TRBJ2-4; unclear D gene. With 0 bases removed from V and 3 bases from J, the gap between germline ends came to 9 bases. The CDR3 sequence is 15 residues long. Germline V gene lookup returns CDR1 SGHTA and CDR2 FQGNSA. The CDR3 here is CASSLAWVGKNIQYF. The CDR3 region has the DNA TGTGCCAGCAGCTTAGCGTGGGTGGGCAAAAACATTCAGTACTTC.

This clonotype was detected a few times. The CDR3 DNA follows: TGTGCCAGCAGTTCCCCCGGGACGCGGGCTTACGAGCAGTACTTC. Residues: CASSSPGTRAYEQYF. This chain connects TRBV12-3 or TRBV12-4 to TRBJ2-7; D may be TRBD1 or TRBD2 (5 bases each). There are 15 residues in the CDR3. The V gene lost 4 bases and the J gene lost 4 bases, with 17 bases spanning the gap.

This chain joins TRBV24-1 and TRBJ2-3; 11 bases match TRBD2. The CDR3 loop spans 15 amino acids. Germline V gene data show CDR1 as KGHDR and CDR2 as SFDVKD. V dropped 5 bases and J dropped 4; count of bases not matched to a gene: 4. CDR3 sequence (DNA): TGTGCCACCAGTGCCCTTAGCGGGGGGGCAGATACGCAGTATTTT. It translates to CATSALSGGADTQYF.

The chain is built from TRBV12-3 or TRBV12-4 and TRBJ2-4; D is uncertain. V shed 0 bases and J shed 9 bases, with 12 bases lying between them. The CDR3 covers 14 residues. CDR3 sequence: CASSLADPLSIQYF. Written as DNA, the CDR3 is TGTGCCAGCAGTTTAGCGGATCCGCTTTCCATTCAGTACTTC.

The chain combines TRBV6-5 with TRBJ1-3; no reliable D call. CDR3 size: 17 residues. In germline, CDR1 is MNHEY, CDR2 SVGAGI. V lost 3 bases and J lost 2, with 17 bases in between. Here the CDR3 reads CASSYMVPGRAGNTIYF. The CDR3, as DNA: TGTGCCAGCAGTTATATGGTCCCCGGTCGCGCTGGAAACACCATATATTTT.